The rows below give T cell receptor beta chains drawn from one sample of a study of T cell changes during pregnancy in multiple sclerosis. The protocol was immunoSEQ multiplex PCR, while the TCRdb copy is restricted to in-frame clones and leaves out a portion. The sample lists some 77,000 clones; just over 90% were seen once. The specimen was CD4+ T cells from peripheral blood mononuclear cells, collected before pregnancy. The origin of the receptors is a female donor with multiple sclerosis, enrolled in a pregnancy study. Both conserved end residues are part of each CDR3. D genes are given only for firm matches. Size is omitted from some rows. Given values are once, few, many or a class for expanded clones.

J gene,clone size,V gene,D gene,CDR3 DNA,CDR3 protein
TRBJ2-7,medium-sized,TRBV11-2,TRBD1,TGTGCCAGCAGGGTGCAGCAGAGGACAGGGGCTAGCGAGCAGTACTTC,CASRVQQRTGASEQYF
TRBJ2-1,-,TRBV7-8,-,TGTGCCAGCAGCTTCAGAACCTACAATGAGCAGTTCTTC,CASSFRTYNEQFF
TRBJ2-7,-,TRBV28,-,TGTGCCAGCAGTATTAGTCGTTACTACGAGCAGTACTTC,CASSISRYYEQYF
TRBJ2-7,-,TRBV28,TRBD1,TGTGCCAGCAGTTCCGGGACAGAGCAATACGAGCAGTACTTC,CASSSGTEQYEQYF
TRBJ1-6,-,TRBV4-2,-,TGTGCCAGCAGCCAAGAGCGAGGGGGTGATTCACCCCTCCACTTT,CASSQERGGDSPLHF
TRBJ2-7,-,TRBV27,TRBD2,TGTGCCAGCAGATCCGCATGGGGGGGGAACTACGAGCAGTACTTC,CASRSAWGGNYEQYF
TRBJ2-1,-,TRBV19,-,TGTGCCACCCAAGGGGTGAGCTCCTACAATGAGCAGTTCTTC,CATQGVSSYNEQFF
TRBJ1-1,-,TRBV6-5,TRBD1,TGTGCCACGAGGGACAGGGGGATTAAAACTGAAGCTTTCTTT,CATRDRGIKTEAFF
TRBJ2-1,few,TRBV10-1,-,TGCGCCAGCAGTGAACACAGTAACAATGAGCAGTTCTTC,CASSEHSNNEQFF
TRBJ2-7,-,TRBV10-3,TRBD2,TGTGCCATCAGTGACCCGGGACTAGTAAACGAGCAGTACTTC,CAISDPGLVNEQYF
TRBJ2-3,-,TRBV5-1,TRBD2,TGCGCCAGCAGCTTCCCGACTAGCGGGAGTACAGATACGCAGTATTTT,CASSFPTSGSTDTQYF
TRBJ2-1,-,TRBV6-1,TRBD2,TGTGCCAGCAGTCTGAAACTGATGGGGGGGGAGCAGTTCTTC,CASSLKLMGGEQFF
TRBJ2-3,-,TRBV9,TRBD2,TGTGCCAGCAGCTCTAGAGGGATGGTAGCGGGAAAGCCAGATACGCAGTATTTT,CASSSRGMVAGKPDTQYF
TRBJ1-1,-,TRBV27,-,TGTGCCAGCAGTTTACTCTGGGGGGGGAACACTGAAGCTTTCTTT,CASSLLWGGNTEAFF
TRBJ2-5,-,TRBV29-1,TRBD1,TGCAGCTTTAAAAGGGGGCAGTTCCAAGAGACCCAGTACTTC,CSFKRGQFQETQYF
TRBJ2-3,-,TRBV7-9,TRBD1,TGTGCCAGCAGCTTAGTGGGGGACAGCCGCACAGATACGCAGTATTTT,CASSLVGDSRTDTQYF
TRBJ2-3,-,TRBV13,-,TGTGCCAGCAGCTTTGGGCGGGCTCGGGGCACAGATACGCAGTATTTT,CASSFGRARGTDTQYF
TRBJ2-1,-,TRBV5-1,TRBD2,TGCGCCAGCAGCTTGTTGGCGGGGGGATACAATGAGCAGTTCTTC,CASSLLAGGYNEQFF
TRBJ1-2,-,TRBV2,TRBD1,TGTGCCAGCTGGGGGACAGGAAATTACTATGGCTACACCTTC,CASWGTGNYYGYTF
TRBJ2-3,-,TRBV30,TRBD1,TGTGCCTGGAGGCGGGACAGGGGGCGTGAAAATACGCAGTATTTT,CAWRRDRGRENTQYF
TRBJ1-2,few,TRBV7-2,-,TGTGCCAGCAGCTTAGCGGCAGAAATCTATGGCTACACCTTC,CASSLAAEIYGYTF
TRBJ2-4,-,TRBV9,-,TGTGCCAGCAGCGTAGGGGCAGGGGGGGGCCCCGGGAGGGACATTCAGTACTTC,CASSVGAGGGPGRDIQYF
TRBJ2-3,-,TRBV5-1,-,TGCGCCAGCAGCAGGGACTCAAGCACAGATACGCAGTATTTT,CASSRDSSTDTQYF
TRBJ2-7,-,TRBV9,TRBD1,TGTGCCAGCAGCTTTGGACAGGGGATCAACGAGCAGTACTTC,CASSFGQGINEQYF
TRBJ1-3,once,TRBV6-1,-,TGTGCCAGCAGTGAAACAGGAGTCGGCTCTGGAAACACCATATATTTT,CASSETGVGSGNTIYF
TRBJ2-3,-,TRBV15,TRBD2,TGTGCCACCAGCAGGTCAGCGGGAGGGCCCGTTACGCAGTATTTT,CATSRSAGGPVTQYF
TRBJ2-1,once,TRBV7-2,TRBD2,TGTGCCAGCAGAGACTTCGAGCGGGAATTCTTTCTTTTCTATGAGCAGTTCTTC,CASRDFEREFFLFYEQFF
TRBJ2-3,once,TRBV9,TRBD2,TGTGCCAGCAACGGACTAGCGGCTAGCACAGATACGCAGTATTTT,CASNGLAASTDTQYF
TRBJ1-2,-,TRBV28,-,TGTGCCAGTGTACCCCAGGGTTCTCCTAGAGGCTACACCTTC,CASVPQGSPRGYTF
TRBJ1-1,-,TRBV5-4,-,TGTGCCAGCAGACTCCAACCGGTAGATGAAGCTTTCTTT,CASRLQPVDEAFF
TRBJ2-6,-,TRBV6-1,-,TGTGCCAGCAGTGCGGACAGTCACTCTGGGGCCAACGTCCTGACTTTC,CASSADSHSGANVLTF
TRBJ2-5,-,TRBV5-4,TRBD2,TGTGCCAGCAGCTTTAGGGGAGGGGAAGAGACCCAGTACTTC,CASSFRGGEETQYF
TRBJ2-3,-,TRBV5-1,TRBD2,TGCGCCAGCAGCTTGGGGTCCGGGACTACCTCGTCAGATACGCAGTATTTT,CASSLGSGTTSSDTQYF
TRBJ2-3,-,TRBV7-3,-,TGTGCCAGCAGGCCACCGGGACTCGACCTCACAGATACGCAGTATTTT,CASRPPGLDLTDTQYF
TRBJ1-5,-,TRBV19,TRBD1,TGTGCCAGTAGTATCTTGACAGGGGGTGGTCAGCCCCAGCATTTT,CASSILTGGGQPQHF
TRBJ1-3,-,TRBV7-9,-,TGTGCCAGCAGCTTAGTTTCCGGAGGGAGCTCTGGAAACACCATATATTTT,CASSLVSGGSSGNTIYF
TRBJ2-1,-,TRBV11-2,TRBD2,TGTGCCAGCAGCTTAGATCGGGGGGAGGGCTTCAATGAGCAGTTCTTC,CASSLDRGEGFNEQFF